This T cell receptor (beta chain) was captured by sequencing in a study of cytomegalovirus exposure and HLA in healthy donors. Study overall: The roughly 120 validation repertoires and the 650 to 850 first-cohort repertoires shared a platform, a later analysis reported. Whole-study findings and limits: The study put roughly 160 TCR beta chains on its list as cytomegalovirus-associated.

With V trimmed by 5 bases and J by 7 bases, 10 bases remained unmatched. The length of the CDR3 is 15 residues. The germline V gene has CDR1 LGHNA and CDR2 YSLEER. Assay: immunoSEQ multiplex PCR; the TCRdb copy retains only in-frame clones and omits some. The data show 150,000 to 180,000 clones, with about 82% seen just once and 2% to 2.5% held by the top ten. On this clone itself: Antigen: not known.

The sequenced sample consisted of PBMCs. The chain couples TRBV4-3 to TRBJ1-4; 7 bases are shared with TRBD1. The receptor comes from a human donor in good health. The CDR3 DNA is TGCGCCAGCAGCTCGACAGGGTTTAGCAGTGAAAAACTGTTTTTT. Translation: CASSSTGFSSEKLFF.